This TCR beta chain is drawn from a study of OX40 agonist ivuxolimab in advanced cancers. Patients were ruled out by autoimmune disease history or systemic immunosuppression. The CDR3 runs to 15 residues. J gave up 3 bases and V 0 bases, and 4 bases lay outside the gene matches. The germline V gene encodes CDR1 WSHSY and CDR2 SAAADI. Points on this clone: Its specificity is unknown.

Broader study findings: The CD4+ and CD8+ T cells in the blood had expanded clonally by week 6 at 0.1 to 3.0 mg/kg. Normalized T-cell clonal expansion was also low in some nonresponders.

Assay: immunoSEQ multiplex PCR; the TCRdb copy retains only in-frame clones and omits some. The sample comprises under 35,000 clones, less than 85% of which are singletons, and under 25% rests with the top ten. The origin of this receptor is an adult with an advanced solid tumor such as melanoma, head and neck, liver or kidney cancer. The sequences come from CD4+ or CD8+ T cells sorted from blood, collected in a trial of the OX40 agonist ivuxolimab. This sequence joins TRBV10-2 and TRBJ2-5; 7 nucleotides line up with TRBD1. The CDR3 coding sequence is TGCGCCAGCAGTGAGTCGTTAGGGGGCGAAGAGACCCAGTACTTC. Translation: CASSESLGGEETQYF.